Listed below are T cell receptor beta chains from one sample, sequenced in a study of blood T cell repertoires in COVID-19. Method: immunoSEQ multiplex PCR; TCRdb's copy keeps in-frame clones and lacks some. Counted here are roughly 300,000 clones, roughly 90% occurring once; the ten biggest clones make up 1%. The sequenced material came from PBMCs or T cells enriched from blood (not recorded which). These receptors all come from a woman aged 30 to 39 who had recovered from COVID-19. Both conserved end residues are part of each CDR3. A D gene is named only where the DNA matches it firmly. Only part of the rows carry a size: once, few, many, or a class if the clone is expanded.

abundance: .
d_gene: TRBD1
v_gene: TRBV7-2
j_gene: TRBJ2-5
CDR3aa: CASSLMGAGGETQYF
CDR3nt: TGTGCCAGCAGCTTAATGGGTGCAGGGGGTGAGACCCAGTACTTC

abundance: .
d_gene: .
v_gene: TRBV11-2
j_gene: TRBJ1-6
CDR3aa: CASSLVRGNSPLHF
CDR3nt: TGTGCCAGCAGCTTAGTACGGGGTAATTCACCCCTCCACTTT

abundance: .
d_gene: .
v_gene: TRBV5-5
j_gene: TRBJ1-5
CDR3aa: CASSFFGIRGNQPQHF
CDR3nt: TGTGCCAGCAGCTTTTTCGGCATCCGGGGAAATCAGCCCCAGCATTTT

abundance: .
d_gene: TRBD2
v_gene: TRBV18
j_gene: TRBJ2-3
CDR3aa: CASSPLGSSGVADTQYF
CDR3nt: TGTGCCAGCTCACCACTCGGGTCCAGCGGGGTTGCAGATACGCAGTATTTT

abundance: .
d_gene: .
v_gene: TRBV2
j_gene: TRBJ2-2
CDR3aa: CARGTGELFF
CDR3nt: TGTGCCCGGGGAACCGGGGAGCTGTTTTTT

abundance: .
d_gene: TRBD2
v_gene: TRBV6-2/TRBV6-3
j_gene: TRBJ2-3
CDR3aa: CASSLSKPGLAGVSDTQYF
CDR3nt: TGTGCCAGCAGTTTGTCGAAACCGGGACTAGCGGGGGTATCAGATACGCAGTATTTT

abundance: .
d_gene: .
v_gene: TRBV27
j_gene: TRBJ1-3
CDR3aa: CASSPRYRVGNTIYF
CDR3nt: TGTGCCAGCAGTCCCCGATACAGGGTTGGAAACACCATATATTTT

abundance: few
d_gene: TRBD1
v_gene: TRBV5-5
j_gene: TRBJ1-6
CDR3aa: CASSSGTGSSYNSPLHF
CDR3nt: TGTGCCAGCAGCTCGGGGACAGGGAGCTCCTATAATTCACCCCTCCACTTT

abundance: .
d_gene: TRBD1
v_gene: TRBV4-3
j_gene: TRBJ2-7
CDR3aa: CASSQEKRGQGNYEQYF
CDR3nt: TGCGCCAGCAGCCAAGAGAAAAGGGGACAGGGGAACTACGAGCAGTACTTC

abundance: .
d_gene: .
v_gene: TRBV6-6
j_gene: TRBJ2-5
CDR3aa: CATRRGAETQYF
CDR3nt: TGTGCCACCCGCCGGGGGGCAGAGACCCAGTACTTC

abundance: .
d_gene: .
v_gene: TRBV30
j_gene: TRBJ2-5
CDR3aa: CAWSRGAQETQYF
CDR3nt: TGTGCCTGGAGCCGGGGGGCCCAAGAGACCCAGTACTTC

abundance: .
d_gene: TRBD1
v_gene: TRBV7-8
j_gene: TRBJ2-5
CDR3aa: CASIRQGVEETQYF
CDR3nt: TGTGCCAGCATCAGGCAGGGGGTAGAAGAGACCCAGTACTTC